This passage covers 2 T cell receptor beta chains from one sample sequenced in a study of control samples from healthy donors and cancer patients (dated by TCRdb to about 2020). The method behind the library was the immunoSEQ multiplex PCR assay. TCRdb limited this immuneACCESS table to in-frame rearrangements with V and J called. A share of clones is missing; checked studies link under half to unresolved V genes, and the rest is unexplained. Within this sample are about 130,000 clones, with about 93% of them counted one time only. 2.5% to 3% of the sample is taken by the ten largest. Material: blood. The receptors originated from a man in his forties or fifties in good health.

V usage is TRBV18 and J usage is TRBJ1-5, with D possibly TRBD1 on 6 matching bases. V was cut by 2 bases and J by 5 bases, with 7 bases left in between. CDR3 length: 13 amino acids. From germline, CDR1 is KGHSH and CDR2 LQKENI. The CDR3 nucleotides are TGTGCCAGCTCACCAGGGGGCGATCAGCCCCAGCATTTT. Its protein product is CASSPGGDQPQHF.

The V call is TRBV4-1, the J call TRBJ1-2; D gene unclear. The CDR3 has 16 residues. The V end lost 0 bases, the J end lost 5 bases, and 16 bases lay between the germline ends. Germline values: CDR1 MGHRA, CDR2 YSYEKL. CDR3: CASSQDRNEIGYGYTF. Written as DNA, the CDR3 is TGCGCCAGCAGCCAAGATAGGAACGAGATAGGGTATGGCTACACCTTC.